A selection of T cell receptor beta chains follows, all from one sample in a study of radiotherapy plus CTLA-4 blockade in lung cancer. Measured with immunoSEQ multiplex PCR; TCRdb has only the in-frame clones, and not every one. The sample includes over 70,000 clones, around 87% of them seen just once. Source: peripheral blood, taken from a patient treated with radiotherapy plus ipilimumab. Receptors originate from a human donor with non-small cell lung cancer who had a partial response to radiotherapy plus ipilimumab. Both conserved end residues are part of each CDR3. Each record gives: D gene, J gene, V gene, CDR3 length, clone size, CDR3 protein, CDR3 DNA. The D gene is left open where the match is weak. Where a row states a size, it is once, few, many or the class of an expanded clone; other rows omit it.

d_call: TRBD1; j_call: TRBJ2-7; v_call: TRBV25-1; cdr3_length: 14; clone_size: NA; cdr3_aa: CASSESVFRDRQYF; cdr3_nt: TGTGCCAGCAGTGAATCAGTCTTCCGGGACAGGCAGTACTTC
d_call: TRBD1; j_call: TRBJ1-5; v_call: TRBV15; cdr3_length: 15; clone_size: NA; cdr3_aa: CATSPGTGGFQPQHF; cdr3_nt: TGTGCCACCAGCCCCGGGACAGGGGGCTTTCAGCCCCAGCATTTT
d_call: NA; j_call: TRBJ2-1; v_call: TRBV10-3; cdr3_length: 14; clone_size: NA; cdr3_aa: CAISEASSYNEQFF; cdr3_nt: TGTGCCATCAGTGAGGCTAGTTCCTACAATGAGCAGTTCTTC
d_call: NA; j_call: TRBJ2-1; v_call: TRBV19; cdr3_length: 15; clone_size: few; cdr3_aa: CASSNSGYSYNEQFF; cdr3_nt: TGTGCCAGTAGTAATAGCGGTTACTCCTACAATGAGCAGTTCTTC
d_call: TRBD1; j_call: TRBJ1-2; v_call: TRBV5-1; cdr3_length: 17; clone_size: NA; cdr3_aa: CASSLELSRGRGYGYTF; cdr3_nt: TGCGCCAGCAGCTTAGAGTTATCCAGGGGGCGCGGGTATGGCTACACCTTC
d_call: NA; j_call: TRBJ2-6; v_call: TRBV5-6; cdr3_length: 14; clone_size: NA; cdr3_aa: CASSPPSGANVLTF; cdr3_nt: TGTGCCAGCAGCCCCCCTTCGGGGGCCAACGTCCTGACTTTC
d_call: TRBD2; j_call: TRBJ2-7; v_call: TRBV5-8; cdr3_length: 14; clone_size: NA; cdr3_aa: CASSFGTSRYEQYF; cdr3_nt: TGTGCCAGCAGCTTTGGGACTAGCAGGTACGAGCAGTACTTC
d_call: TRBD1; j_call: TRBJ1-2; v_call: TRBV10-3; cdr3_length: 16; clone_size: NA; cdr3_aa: CAISEPGTGDNYGYTF; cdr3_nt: TGTGCCATCAGTGAGCCAGGGACAGGGGACAACTATGGCTACACCTTC
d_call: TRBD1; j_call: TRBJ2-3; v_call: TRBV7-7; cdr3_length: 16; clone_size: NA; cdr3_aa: CASSGLGTGGPDTQYF; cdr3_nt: TGTGCTAGCAGCGGCCTTGGGACAGGGGGCCCAGATACGCAGTATTTT
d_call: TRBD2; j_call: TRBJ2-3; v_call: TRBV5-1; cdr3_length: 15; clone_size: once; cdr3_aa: CASSSLAGVPDTQYF; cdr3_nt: TGCGCCAGCAGCTCACTAGCGGGAGTCCCAGATACGCAGTATTTT
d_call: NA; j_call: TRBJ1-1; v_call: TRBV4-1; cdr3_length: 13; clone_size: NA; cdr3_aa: CASSQDGGAEAFF; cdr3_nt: TGCGCCAGCAGCCAAGATGGCGGCGCTGAAGCTTTCTTT
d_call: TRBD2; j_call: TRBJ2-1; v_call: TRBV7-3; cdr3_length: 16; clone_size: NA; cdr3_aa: CASSPQGLAGNNEQFF; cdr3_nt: TGTGCCAGCAGCCCACAGGGACTAGCGGGAAACAATGAGCAGTTCTTC
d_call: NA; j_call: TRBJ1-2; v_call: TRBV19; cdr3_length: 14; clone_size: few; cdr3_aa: CASIHRQGSYGYTF; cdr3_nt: TGTGCCAGCATCCATCGTCAGGGATCCTATGGCTACACCTTC
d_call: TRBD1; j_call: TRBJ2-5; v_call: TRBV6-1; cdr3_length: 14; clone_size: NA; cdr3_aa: CASSEAGRGETQYF; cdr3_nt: TGTGCCAGCAGTGAAGCCGGCAGGGGGGAGACCCAGTACTTC
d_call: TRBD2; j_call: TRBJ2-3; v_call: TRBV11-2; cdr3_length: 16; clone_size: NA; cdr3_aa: CASSLTSGRGKDTQYF; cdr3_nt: TGTGCCAGCAGCTTAACTAGCGGGAGAGGGAAGGATACGCAGTATTTT
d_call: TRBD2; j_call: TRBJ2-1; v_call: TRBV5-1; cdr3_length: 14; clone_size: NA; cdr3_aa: CASSPSGGYNEQFF; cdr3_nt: TGCGCCAGCAGCCCTAGCGGGGGATACAATGAGCAGTTCTTC
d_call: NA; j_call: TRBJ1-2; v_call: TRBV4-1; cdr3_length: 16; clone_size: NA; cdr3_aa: CASSQDPLQGSLGYTF; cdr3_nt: TGCGCCAGCAGCCAAGATCCTTTACAGGGATCGCTCGGCTACACCTTC
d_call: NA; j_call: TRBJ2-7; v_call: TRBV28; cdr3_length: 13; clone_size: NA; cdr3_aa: CAAGTAGRYEQYF; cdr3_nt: TGTGCCGCGGGGACAGCCGGTCGCTACGAGCAGTACTTC
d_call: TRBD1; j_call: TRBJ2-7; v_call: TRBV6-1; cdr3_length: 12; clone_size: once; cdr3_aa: CASGTAIYEQYF; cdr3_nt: TGTGCCAGTGGGACAGCCATCTACGAGCAGTACTTC
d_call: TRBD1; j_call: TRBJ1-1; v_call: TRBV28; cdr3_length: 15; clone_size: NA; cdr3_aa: CASSSAGTGYTEAFF; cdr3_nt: TGTGCCAGCAGTTCCGCCGGGACAGGTTACACTGAAGCTTTCTTT
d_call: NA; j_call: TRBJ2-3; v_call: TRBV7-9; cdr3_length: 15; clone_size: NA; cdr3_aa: CASSPSGGLQDTQYF; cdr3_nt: TGTGCCAGCAGCCCATCAGGGGGACTTCAAGATACGCAGTATTTT
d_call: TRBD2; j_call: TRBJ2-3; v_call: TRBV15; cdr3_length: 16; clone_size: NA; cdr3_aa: CATSRDTSASTDTQYF; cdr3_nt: TGTGCCACCAGCAGAGACACTAGCGCGTCCACAGATACGCAGTATTTT